The rows below give T cell receptor beta chains drawn from one sample of a study of shared clonotypes between healthy human individuals. Profiled with immunoSEQ multiplex PCR; TCRdb holds only in-frame clones, not every one. The data contain around 980,000 clones, approximately 80% of them singletons. Material: memory CD4+ T cells from PBMCs. The receptors shown here come from a man aged 18 to 30 in good health. Some clones in this sample may be carry-over from other donors' samples. The CDR3 runs from the conserved cysteine through the conserved F or W. The D gene is left open where the match is weak. Only part of the rows carry a size: once, few, many, or a class if the clone is expanded.

j_gene: TRBJ1-2; v_gene: TRBV7-8; abundance: NA; d_gene: NA; CDR3aa: CASSPRGGWNYGYTF; CDR3nt: TGTGCCAGCAGCCCTCGGGGAGGGTGGAACTATGGCTACACCTTC
j_gene: TRBJ2-3; v_gene: TRBV7-2; abundance: NA; d_gene: TRBD1; CDR3aa: CASSFGTGLRAQYF; CDR3nt: TGTGCCAGCAGCTTTGGGACAGGGCTGAGGGCGCAGTATTTT
j_gene: TRBJ2-7; v_gene: TRBV18; abundance: NA; d_gene: NA; CDR3aa: CASSTGYTGYEQYF; CDR3nt: TGTGCCAGCTCAACAGGGTACACTGGTTACGAGCAGTACTTC
j_gene: TRBJ1-2; v_gene: TRBV5-1; abundance: NA; d_gene: NA; CDR3aa: CASSQGRPNYGYTF; CDR3nt: TGCGCCAGCAGCCAGGGACGGCCGAACTATGGCTACACCTTC
j_gene: TRBJ2-3; v_gene: TRBV29-1; abundance: NA; d_gene: TRBD2; CDR3aa: CSVEDSSGATDTQYF; CDR3nt: TGCAGCGTTGAAGATTCTAGCGGAGCCACAGATACGCAGTATTTT
j_gene: TRBJ1-1; v_gene: TRBV29-1; abundance: NA; d_gene: NA; CDR3aa: CSVGSGLGTEAFF; CDR3nt: TGCAGCGTTGGGTCGGGCCTTGGGACTGAAGCTTTCTTT
j_gene: TRBJ2-2; v_gene: TRBV2; abundance: NA; d_gene: TRBD2; CDR3aa: CASRSGTTGELFF; CDR3nt: TGTGCCAGCCGCAGCGGGACTACCGGGGAGCTGTTTTTT
j_gene: TRBJ1-5; v_gene: TRBV7-9; abundance: NA; d_gene: NA; CDR3aa: CASSFSDQPQHF; CDR3nt: TGTGCCAGCAGCTTCTCTGATCAGCCCCAGCATTTT
j_gene: TRBJ2-7; v_gene: TRBV2; abundance: NA; d_gene: TRBD1; CDR3aa: CASSKTRTGGASVEQYF; CDR3nt: TGTGCCAGCAGTAAGACGCGGACAGGGGGCGCGTCTGTCGAGCAGTACTTT
j_gene: TRBJ2-2; v_gene: TRBV19; abundance: NA; d_gene: NA; CDR3aa: CASTGQMNTGELFF; CDR3nt: TGTGCCAGTACAGGACAAATGAACACCGGGGAGCTGTTTTTT
j_gene: TRBJ2-7; v_gene: TRBV5-1; abundance: NA; d_gene: TRBD2; CDR3aa: CASSFWAGANYEQYF; CDR3nt: TGCGCCAGCAGCTTCTGGGCGGGAGCGAACTACGAGCAGTACTTC
j_gene: TRBJ1-1; v_gene: TRBV7-9; abundance: NA; d_gene: NA; CDR3aa: CASTFTSLNTEAFF; CDR3nt: TGTGCCAGCACCTTCACCTCGTTGAACACTGAAGCTTTCTTT
j_gene: TRBJ2-5; v_gene: TRBV15; abundance: NA; d_gene: NA; CDR3aa: CATSRARWGPRQETQYF; CDR3nt: TGTGCCACCAGCAGAGCTCGTTGGGGTCCCCGCCAAGAGACCCAGTACTTC
j_gene: TRBJ1-2; v_gene: TRBV28; abundance: NA; d_gene: NA; CDR3aa: CATFLNYGYTF; CDR3nt: TGTGCCACCTTCTTAAACTATGGCTACACCTTC
j_gene: TRBJ2-2; v_gene: TRBV30; abundance: NA; d_gene: NA; CDR3aa: CAWKGNTGELFF; CDR3nt: TGTGCCTGGAAGGGGAACACCGGGGAGCTGTTTTTT
j_gene: TRBJ2-5; v_gene: TRBV5-1; abundance: NA; d_gene: NA; CDR3aa: CASSPAPGETQYF; CDR3nt: TGCGCCAGCAGCCCTGCCCCAGGGGAGACCCAGTACTTC
j_gene: TRBJ2-1; v_gene: TRBV10-3; abundance: NA; d_gene: NA; CDR3aa: CAIRDYSSYNEQFF; CDR3nt: TGTGCCATCAGGGACTACAGCTCCTACAATGAGCAGTTCTTC
j_gene: TRBJ1-2; v_gene: TRBV10-1; abundance: NA; d_gene: TRBD1; CDR3aa: CASSVEDRARGGYTF; CDR3nt: TGCGCCAGCAGTGTCGAGGACAGGGCAAGGGGTGGCTACACCTTC
j_gene: TRBJ2-3; v_gene: TRBV20-1; abundance: NA; d_gene: NA; CDR3aa: CSVWTDTQYF; CDR3nt: TGCAGTGTATGGACAGATACGCAGTATTTT
j_gene: TRBJ2-5; v_gene: TRBV7-2; abundance: NA; d_gene: NA; CDR3aa: CASSPYGLSRGETQYF; CDR3nt: TGTGCCAGCAGCCCCTATGGACTCAGCCGGGGGGAGACCCAGTACTTC
j_gene: TRBJ2-5; v_gene: TRBV9; abundance: many; d_gene: NA; CDR3aa: CASSPRQYLLGETQYF; CDR3nt: TGTGCCAGCAGCCCGCGACAGTACCTTCTCGGGGAGACCCAGTACTTC
j_gene: TRBJ1-2; v_gene: TRBV6-1; abundance: NA; d_gene: TRBD1; CDR3aa: CASSQQGNYGYTF; CDR3nt: TGTGCCAGCAGTCAACAGGGGAACTATGGCTACACCTTC
j_gene: TRBJ1-4; v_gene: TRBV5-1; abundance: NA; d_gene: NA; CDR3aa: CASSPLGRGTNEKLFF; CDR3nt: TGCGCCAGCAGCCCCCTGGGGAGAGGGACTAATGAAAAACTGTTTTTT
j_gene: TRBJ2-5; v_gene: TRBV2; abundance: NA; d_gene: TRBD1; CDR3aa: CASSRGREETQYF; CDR3nt: TGTGCCAGCAGCAGGGGGCGCGAAGAGACCCAGTACTTC
j_gene: TRBJ1-2; v_gene: TRBV2; abundance: NA; d_gene: TRBD1; CDR3aa: CASSPQGQGVGSGYTF; CDR3nt: TGTGCCAGCAGTCCCCAAGGACAGGGGGTTGGCAGTGGCTACACCTTC
j_gene: TRBJ2-1; v_gene: TRBV7-9; abundance: many; d_gene: NA; CDR3aa: CASSFRPNEQFF; CDR3nt: TGTGCCAGCAGCTTTAGACCCAATGAGCAGTTCTTC
j_gene: TRBJ2-7; v_gene: TRBV11-3; abundance: once; d_gene: TRBD2; CDR3aa: CASSLGGSEQYF; CDR3nt: TGTGCCAGCAGCTTAGGCGGGAGCGAGCAGTACTTC
j_gene: TRBJ2-5; v_gene: TRBV19; abundance: NA; d_gene: NA; CDR3aa: CASSMGTRSWETQYF; CDR3nt: TGTGCCAGTAGTATGGGAACCCGGTCGTGGGAGACCCAGTACTTC
j_gene: TRBJ1-1; v_gene: TRBV7-9; abundance: few; d_gene: NA; CDR3aa: CASGRYTEAFF; CDR3nt: TGTGCCAGTGGGAGGTACACTGAAGCTTTCTTT